These 21 T cell receptor beta chains originate from one sample sequenced in a study of cytomegalovirus exposure and HLA in healthy donors. Primers included in the PCR were 60 Vbeta and 13 Jbeta primers. The protocol was immunoSEQ multiplex PCR, while the TCRdb copy is restricted to in-frame clones and leaves out a portion. The table includes around 200,000 clones, approximately 79% detected once. Material: PBMCs. The source is a male donor in good health and CMV-seronegative.

This rearrangement joins TRBV7-2 to TRBJ2-5, with 8 nucleotides matching TRBD2. Per the germline V gene, CDR1 is SGHTA and CDR2 is FQGNSA. Germline trimming cut 4 bases from V and 1 base from J; bases unmatched to any gene: 2. The CDR3 has 14 amino acids. Here the CDR3 reads CASSSGTSQETQYF. CDR3 coding DNA: TGTGCCAGCAGCTCAGGGACTAGCCAAGAGACCCAGTACTTC. The full variable domain, completed using reference TRBV7-2 and TRBJ2-5, is GAGVSQSPSNKVTEKGKDVELRCDPISGHTALYWYRQSLGQGLEFLIYFQGNSAPDKSGLPSDRFSAERTGGSVSTLTIQRTQQEDSAVYLCASSSGTSQETQYFGPGTRLLVL.

The chain carries TRBV11-2 and TRBJ1-2; no definite D call. Germline V CDR1 and CDR2: SGHAT, FQNNGV. This CDR3 is built from 16 residues. Trimming removed 0 bases at V and 4 bases at J, with 15 bases between. CDR3 sequence (DNA): TGTGCCAGCAGCTTAGAGAGCGGCAGGCCCCCCTATGGCTACACCTTC. Translation gives CASSLESGRPPYGYTF.

This chain joins TRBV5-6 and TRBJ1-1; 8 bases line up with TRBD1. In germline, CDR1 is SGHDT, CDR2 YYEEEE. The CDR3 extends over 13 amino acids. V gave up 5 bases and J gave up 6 bases; unmatched junction bases: 6. The CDR3 nucleotides are TGTGCCAGCAGGGTGACAGGGGTCTCTGAAGCTTTCTTT. Its protein product is CASRVTGVSEAFF.

A note on this clone: The junction departs from the called germline gene at one end, perhaps through a read error. The chain employs TRBV7-9 and TRBJ1-1; TRBD1 might be the D (5 bases). The CDR3 sequence is 14 residues long. Germline values: CDR1 SEHNR, CDR2 FQNEAQ (reference sequence). The CDR3 spells CSSSVPRVHTEAFF. DNA for the CDR3: TGTTCCAGCAGCGTTCCCAGGGTGCACACTGAAGCTTTCTTT.

This chain joins TRBV6-6 and TRBJ1-1, with TRBD1 matching 9 bases. Germline V gives CDR1 MNHNY, CDR2 SVGAGI (reference sequence). V was pared by 6 bases and J by 5 bases, with 4 bases of the junction left unmatched. The CDR3 is made up of 13 amino acids. The CDR3 reads CASRETGGTEAFF. The CDR3 nucleotides are TGTGCCAGCAGGGAGACAGGGGGGACTGAAGCTTTCTTT.

The chain has TRBV7-2 and TRBJ2-1; 7 bases are a match to TRBD2. The V gene end was trimmed by 1 base and the J gene end by 5 bases; junction bases not matched to a gene: 8. This CDR3 has 16 residues. From germline, CDR1 is SGHTA and CDR2 FQGNSA. CDR3 DNA sequence: TGTGCCAGCAGCTTAGAACGGGGCGGGGGAAACAATGAGCAGTTCTTC. Its translation is CASSLERGGGNNEQFF.

This clone was detected once. This chain links TRBV19 with TRBJ1-5, with D possibly matching TRBD1 (6 bases). The CDR3 is 17 residues long. CDR1 LNHDA and CDR2 SQIVND come from the germline V gene (reference sequence). V lost 5 bases to trimming and J lost 5 bases, with 22 bases between them. The CDR3 nucleotides are TGTGCCAGTAGTTTCCCCGGGGGGGGGCAGCCCCATCAGCCCCAGCATTTT. Protein: CASSFPGGGQPHQPQHF.

This rearrangement joins TRBV9 to TRBJ1-2; tentatively, D is TRBD1 (6 bases). There are 13 residues in the CDR3. Germline-derived CDR1 and CDR2 are SGDLS and YYNGEE. The germline V and J ends were trimmed by 0 bases and 5 bases, with 8 bases remaining between them. CDR3 nucleotides: TGTGCCAGCAGCGTAGGACAGGCTTATGGCTACACCTTC. This gives the protein CASSVGQAYGYTF. The whole variable domain, remainder taken from reference TRBV9 and TRBJ1-2, is DSGVTQTPKHLITATGQRVTLRCSPRSGDLSVYWYQQSLDQGLQFLIQYYNGEERAKGNILERFSAQQFPDLHSELNLSSLELGDSALYFCASSVGQAYGYTFGSGTRLTVV.

CDR3 nucleotide sequence: TGTGCCAGCAGTCCGGACAGGGGACGTGGCTACACCTTC. This encodes CASSPDRGRGYTF. This rearrangement joins TRBV2 to TRBJ1-2, with TRBD1 identical over 9 bases. V was clipped by 5 bases and J by 7 bases; unmatched bases: 5. The CDR3 runs 13 residues. Per the germline V gene, CDR1 is SNHLY and CDR2 is FYNNEI.

The sample holds a few counts of this clone. The chain recombines TRBV6-5 with TRBJ2-2, with TRBD2 identical over 7 bases. Germline V gene sequence: CDR1 MNHEY, CDR2 SVGAGI. The V and J ends lost 6 bases and 9 bases, in that order; junction bases with no gene match: 10. This CDR3 comprises 14 residues. DNA for the CDR3: TGTGCCAGCAGAAGCGGGATTAGCACTAGGGAGCTGTTTTTT. Translating gives CASRSGISTRELFF.

V is TRBV25-1 and J is TRBJ1-2; 10 bases map to TRBD1. After removal of 3 bases from V and 3 bases from J, the junction contained 10 bases not matched to a gene. In germline, CDR1 is MGHDK, CDR2 SYGVNS. This CDR3 is 17 amino acids long. The CDR3 is CASSEVGGTGVDYGYTF. Written as DNA, the CDR3 is TGTGCCAGCAGTGAGGTTGGAGGGACAGGGGTGGACTATGGCTACACCTTC.

CDR3 bases: TGTGCCAGCAGCGTGGGGGACAGGGCCCTGAACACTGAAGCTTTCTTT. This gives the protein CASSVGDRALNTEAFF. J is TRBJ1-1 and V is TRBV9, with 9 nucleotides matching TRBD1. The length of the CDR3 is 16 residues. Losses at the gene ends were 2 bases for V and 0 bases for J; bases not matched to a gene: 5. Per the germline V gene, CDR1 is SGDLS and CDR2 is YYNGEE.

The chain uses TRBV11-2 and TRBJ2-3; D might be TRBD1 (5 bases). Germline V gene data show CDR1 as SGHAT and CDR2 as FQNNGV. This CDR3 spans 13 amino acids. Trimming took 2 bases from V and 5 from J, leaving 8 bases between them. The CDR3 sequence is CASSLFRGDTQYF. Written as DNA, the CDR3 is TGTGCCAGCAGCTTATTTAGGGGAGATACGCAGTATTTT.

The chain is built from TRBV25-1 and TRBJ2-7; weak D call: TRBD1 (6 bases). The length of the CDR3 is 15 residues. V gave up 2 bases and J gave up 3 bases, with 14 bases separating them. Germline V gene lookup returns CDR1 MGHDK and CDR2 SYGVNS. CDR3 sequence (DNA): TGTGCCAGCAGTGAAACAGGGACCCCGCACTACGAGCAGTACTTC. It translates to CASSETGTPHYEQYF.

V and J are TRBV7-8 and TRBJ2-3; TRBD2 matches at 7 bases. V lost 7 bases to trimming and J lost 2 bases; unmatched junction nucleotides: 12. CDR1 and CDR2 (germline): SGHVS, FQNEAQ. The CDR3 length is 16 residues. CDR3 amino acids: CASTIRGRGYTDTQYF. The CDR3, as DNA: TGTGCCAGCACCATTAGAGGGCGGGGGTACACAGATACGCAGTATTTT.

This chain joins TRBV4-2 and TRBJ2-6; maybe TRBD2 (5 bases). This CDR3 comprises 14 residues. Trimming pared 0 bases from V and 6 bases from J, leaving 6 bases between. CDR1 is LGHNA and CDR2 is YNFKEQ in the germline V gene. The CDR3 reads CASSQDSEANVLTF. In DNA form, the CDR3 reads TGTGCCAGCAGCCAAGATAGCGAGGCCAACGTCCTGACTTTC.

The gene calls are TRBV5-5 and TRBJ2-6; the D gene is possibly TRBD1 (5 bases). V lost 1 base and J 9 bases, leaving 5 bases between the germline ends. The CDR3 contains 12 residues. Germline CDR1 and CDR2: SGHKS and YYEKEE (reference sequence). The CDR3 loop is CASSLQGNVLTF. The CDR3 region has the DNA TGTGCCAGCAGCTTGCAGGGCAACGTCCTGACTTTC.

This clone was observed a handful of times. This chain connects TRBV5-1 to TRBJ1-5; 8 nucleotides line up with TRBD1. The V and J ends lost 0 bases and 4 bases, in that order; junction bases with no gene match: 3. The V gene's germline CDR1 is SGHRS and CDR2 YFSETQ. The CDR3 is made up of 15 amino acids. In DNA form, the CDR3 reads TGCGCCAGCAGCTTGGGACAGGGGCCTAATCAGCCCCAGCATTTT. The encoded protein is CASSLGQGPNQPQHF.

The chain couples TRBV7-9 to TRBJ2-1; the D is unclear. Germline CDR1 is SEHNR and CDR2 is FQNEAQ (reference sequence). The CDR3 loop spans 12 amino acids. V was shortened by 5 bases and J by 8 bases, with 10 bases between the two germline ends. DNA of the CDR3: TGTGCCAGCAGCGCAAGCTTATATGAGCAGTTCTTC. This codes for CASSASLYEQFF.

J is TRBJ2-2 and V is TRBV11-3; 8 positions match TRBD2. CDR1 and CDR2 from the germline V gene are SGHNT and YENEEA. Unmatched junction bases numbered 6, after V lost 2 bases and J lost 4 bases. This CDR3 has 16 amino acids. For the CDR3, the DNA is TGTGCCAGCAGCTTAAGTGGCCTAGCGGGCACCGGGGAGCTGTTTTTT. Protein product: CASSLSGLAGTGELFF.

This CDR3 reads CASASEARLAGVDEQFF. Here the CDR3 DNA reads TGTGCCAGCGCTTCCGAGGCCCGACTAGCGGGGGTGGATGAGCAGTTCTTC. The chain carries TRBV9 and TRBJ2-1; TRBD2 agrees at 12 bases. The CDR3 covers 17 residues. Germline V lookup: CDR1 SGDLS, CDR2 YYNGEE. With V trimmed by 7 bases and J by 8 bases, 16 bases remained unmatched.